A single sample gave rise to the 4 T cell receptor beta chains below, sequenced in a study of blood T cell repertoires in COVID-19 (dated by TCRdb to 2020 to 2022). Library preparation was by the immunoSEQ multiplex PCR assay. TCRdb mirrors the immuneACCESS table, restricted to in-frame sequences. Some clones are absent from its copies; in checked studies, under half trace to an unresolved V gene, and the reason for the others is unknown. The sample table shows some 93,000 clones, and 70% to 80% are seen once. The top ten hold 24% of the sample. What was sequenced was peripheral blood. The receptors derive from a human donor in a cohort sampled during active COVID-19.

The V call is TRBV27, the J call TRBJ2-7; D remains ambiguous. CDR3 length: 14 residues. Per the germline V gene, CDR1 is MNHEY and CDR2 is SMNVEV (reference sequence). V was clipped by 5 bases and J by 0 bases, with 11 bases between them. The CDR3 DNA reads as TGTGCCAGCAGTCCGCGGTCCAGCTCCTACGAGCAGTACTTC. Amino acid sequence: CASSPRSSSYEQYF.

The V gene is TRBV9, the J gene TRBJ2-1, with a tentative D call TRBD2 (5 bases). CDR1 is SGDLS, CDR2 YYNGEE, per germline. This CDR3 has 13 amino acids. The V gene lost 0 bases and the J gene lost 4 bases, with 5 bases spanning the gap. The CDR3 DNA sequence: TGTGCCAGCAGCGTAGCGGGGTACAATGAGCAGTTCTTC. Translation: CASSVAGYNEQFF.

The chain couples TRBV28 to TRBJ1-2, with 7 bases lining up with TRBD1. Germline V gene lookup returns CDR1 MDHEN and CDR2 SYDVKM. Trimming at V came to 10 bases and at J to 2 bases, leaving 1 base not matched to a gene. This CDR3 is built from 11 residues. The CDR3, as DNA: TGTGCCACAGGGGGAAACTATGGCTACACCTTC. The encoded protein is CATGGNYGYTF.

This clone was seen a handful of times. The V call is TRBV4-1, the J call TRBJ2-1, with a weak D call TRBD2 (6 bases). This CDR3 contains 17 residues. The V gene lost 1 base and the J gene lost 6 bases, with 19 bases spanning the gap. Germline lookup yields CDR1 MGHRA and CDR2 YSYEKL. The CDR3 spells CASSQGLGGIRANEQFF. The CDR3 coding sequence is TGCGCCAGCAGCCAAGGGCTAGGCGGGATAAGAGCCAATGAGCAGTTCTTC.